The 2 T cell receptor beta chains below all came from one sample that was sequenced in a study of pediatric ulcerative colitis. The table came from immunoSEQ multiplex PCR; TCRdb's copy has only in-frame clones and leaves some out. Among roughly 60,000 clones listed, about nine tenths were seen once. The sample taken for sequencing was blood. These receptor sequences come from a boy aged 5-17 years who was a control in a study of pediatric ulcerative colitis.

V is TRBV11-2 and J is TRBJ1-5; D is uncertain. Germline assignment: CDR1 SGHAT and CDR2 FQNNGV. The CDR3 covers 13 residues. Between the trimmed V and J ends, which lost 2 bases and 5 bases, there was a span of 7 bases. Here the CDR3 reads CASSLWSDQPQHF. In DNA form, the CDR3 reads TGTGCCAGCAGCTTATGGAGCGATCAGCCCCAGCATTTT.

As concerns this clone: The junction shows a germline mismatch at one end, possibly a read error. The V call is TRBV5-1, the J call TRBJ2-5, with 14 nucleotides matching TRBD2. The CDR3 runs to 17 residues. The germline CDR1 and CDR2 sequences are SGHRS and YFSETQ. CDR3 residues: CASRLGTSGGLEETQYF. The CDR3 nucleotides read TGCGCCAGCAGATTGGGGACTAGCGGGGGCTTAGAAGAGACCCAGTACTTC.